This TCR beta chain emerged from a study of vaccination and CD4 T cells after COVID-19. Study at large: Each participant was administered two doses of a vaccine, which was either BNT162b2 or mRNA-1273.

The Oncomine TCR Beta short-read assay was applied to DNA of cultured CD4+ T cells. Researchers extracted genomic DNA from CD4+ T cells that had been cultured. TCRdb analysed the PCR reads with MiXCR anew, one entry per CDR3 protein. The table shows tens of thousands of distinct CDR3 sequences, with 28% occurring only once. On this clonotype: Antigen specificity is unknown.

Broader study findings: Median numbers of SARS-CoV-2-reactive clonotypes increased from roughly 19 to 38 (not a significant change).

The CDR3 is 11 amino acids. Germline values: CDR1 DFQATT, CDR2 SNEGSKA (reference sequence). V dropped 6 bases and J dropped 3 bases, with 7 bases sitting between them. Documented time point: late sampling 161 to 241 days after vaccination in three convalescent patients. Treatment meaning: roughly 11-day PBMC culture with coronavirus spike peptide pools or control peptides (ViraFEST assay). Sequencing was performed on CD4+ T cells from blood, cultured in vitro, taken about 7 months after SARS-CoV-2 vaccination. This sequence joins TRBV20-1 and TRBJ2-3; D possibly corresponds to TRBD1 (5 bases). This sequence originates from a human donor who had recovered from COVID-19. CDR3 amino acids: CSADTTDTQYF. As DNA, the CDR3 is TGCAGTGCGGACACAACAGATACGCAGTATTTT.